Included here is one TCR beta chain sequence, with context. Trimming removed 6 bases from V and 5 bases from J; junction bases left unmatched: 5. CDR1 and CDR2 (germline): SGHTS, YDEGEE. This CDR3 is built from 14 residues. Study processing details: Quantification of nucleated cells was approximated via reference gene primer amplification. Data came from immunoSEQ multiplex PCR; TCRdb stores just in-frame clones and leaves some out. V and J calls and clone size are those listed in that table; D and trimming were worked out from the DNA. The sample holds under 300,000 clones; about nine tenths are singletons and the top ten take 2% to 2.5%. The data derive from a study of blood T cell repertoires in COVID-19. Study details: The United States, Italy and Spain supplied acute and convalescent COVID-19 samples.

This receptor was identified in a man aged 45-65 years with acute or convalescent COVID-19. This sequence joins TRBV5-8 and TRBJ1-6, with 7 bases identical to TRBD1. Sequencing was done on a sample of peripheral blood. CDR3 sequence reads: CASTRDSDNSPLHF. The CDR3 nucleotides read TGTGCCAGCACCAGGGACAGTGATAATTCACCCCTCCACTTT.